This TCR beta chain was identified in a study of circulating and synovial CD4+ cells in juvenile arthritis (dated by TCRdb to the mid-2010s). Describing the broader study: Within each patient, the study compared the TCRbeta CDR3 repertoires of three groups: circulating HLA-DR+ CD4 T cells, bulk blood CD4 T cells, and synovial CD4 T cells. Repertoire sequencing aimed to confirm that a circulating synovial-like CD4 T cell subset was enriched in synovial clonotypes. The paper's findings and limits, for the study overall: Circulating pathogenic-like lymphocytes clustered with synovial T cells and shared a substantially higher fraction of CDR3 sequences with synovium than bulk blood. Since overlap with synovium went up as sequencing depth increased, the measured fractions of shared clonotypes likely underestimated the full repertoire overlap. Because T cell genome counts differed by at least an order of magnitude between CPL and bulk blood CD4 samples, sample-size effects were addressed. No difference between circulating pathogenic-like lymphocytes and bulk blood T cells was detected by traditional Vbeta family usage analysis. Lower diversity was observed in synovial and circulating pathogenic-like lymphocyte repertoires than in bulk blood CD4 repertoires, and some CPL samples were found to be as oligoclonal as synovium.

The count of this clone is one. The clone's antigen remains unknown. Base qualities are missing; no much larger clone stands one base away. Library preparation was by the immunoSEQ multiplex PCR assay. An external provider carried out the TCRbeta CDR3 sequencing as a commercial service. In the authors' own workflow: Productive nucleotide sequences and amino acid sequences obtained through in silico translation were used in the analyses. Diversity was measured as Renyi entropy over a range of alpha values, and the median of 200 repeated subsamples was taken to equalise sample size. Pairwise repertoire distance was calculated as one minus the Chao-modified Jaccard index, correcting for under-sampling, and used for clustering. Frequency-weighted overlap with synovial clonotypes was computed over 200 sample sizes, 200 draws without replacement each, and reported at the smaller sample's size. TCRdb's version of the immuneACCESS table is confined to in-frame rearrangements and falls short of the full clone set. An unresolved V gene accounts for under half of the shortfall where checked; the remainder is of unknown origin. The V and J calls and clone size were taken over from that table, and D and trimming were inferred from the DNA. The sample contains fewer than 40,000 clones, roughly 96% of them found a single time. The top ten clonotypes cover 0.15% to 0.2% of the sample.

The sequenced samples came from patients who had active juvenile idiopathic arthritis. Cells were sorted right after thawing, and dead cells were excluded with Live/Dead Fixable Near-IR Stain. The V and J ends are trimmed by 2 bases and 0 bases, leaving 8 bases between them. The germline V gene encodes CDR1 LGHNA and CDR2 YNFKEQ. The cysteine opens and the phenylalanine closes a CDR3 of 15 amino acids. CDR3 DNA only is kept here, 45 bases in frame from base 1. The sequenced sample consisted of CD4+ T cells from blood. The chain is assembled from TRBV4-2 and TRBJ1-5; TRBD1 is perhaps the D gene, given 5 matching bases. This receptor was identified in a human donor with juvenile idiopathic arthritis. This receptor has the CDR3 CASSQRGNSNQPQHF. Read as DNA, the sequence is TGTGCCAGCAGCCAACGGGGGAATAGCAATCAGCCCCAGCATTTT.